The T cell receptor beta chain described here comes from a study of blood T cell repertoires in COVID-19 (dated by TCRdb to about 2020). Study-wide context: The collaborator samples originated in the United States, Italy and Spain and spanned the acute and convalescent phases of COVID-19. The prospective study material was composed of cDNA or gDNA derived from T cells, B-cell-depleted T cells, or PBMCs. A de-identified subject ID, COVID-19 status, age in years and sex were almost always included in the sample metadata. The dataset comprised deeply sampled blood TCRbeta repertoires from subjects exposed to, actively infected with, or recovered from COVID-19. A freely available public database, intended as a resource for researchers studying the immune response to SARS-CoV-2, is where the repertoires were released. HLA class I and class II types, where available, came from metadata supplied by the sample provider rather than from assay-based typing. The samples were drawn from two sources: the first 160 participants of the ongoing ImmuneRACE study, and 1,200 or so subjects contributed by 6 global collaborators.

TCRbeta CDR3 regions were amplified from genomic DNA by means of the immunoSEQ Assay, a bias-controlled multiplex PCR. Per the original workflow: The number of nucleated cells in each sample was estimated from the amplification of reference gene primers within the assay. Sequence reads were collapsed and filtered to measure the absolute abundance of every unique TCRbeta CDR3 rearrangement. For each sample, productive Simpson clonality was calculated as the square root of Simpson's diversity index over productive rearrangements. What TCRdb holds here is the immuneACCESS table cut down to in-frame rearrangements. Part of the clones is not present; checked against another copy, under half of the missing clones reflect an unresolved V gene, and the others are unexplained. V and J calls and clone size are as listed in that table; D and trimming were resolved from the DNA. For this sample the table gives 80,000 to 100,000 clones, of which around 86% were detected only once. The ten largest clones capture around a tenth of the sample.

The study at large found these results: How much clinical and demographic metadata was included differed by source and by participant, and the metadata was provided uncurated.

Turning to this clone: The specificity of this receptor is unknown. There are no base qualities to consult, and no much larger clone falls within one base.

The collaborating institutions used their own protocols to collect whole blood in K2EDTA tubes. For TCRbeta analysis, collaborators shipped samples in one of three forms: frozen whole blood, isolated PBMCs, or DNA extracted from either of those sample types. The CDR1 and CDR2 encoded by the germline V gene are SGHTA and FQGTGA. Trimmed from V: 5 bases; trimmed from J: 7 bases; junction bases lacking a gene match: 6. The cysteine opens and the phenylalanine closes a CDR3 of 16 amino acids. CDR3 DNA is the only sequence kept; it has 48 bases, read in frame from the first base. The sequence derives from a man aged 50 to 60 with acute or convalescent COVID-19. The chain is made from TRBV7-3 and TRBJ2-1; 15 nucleotides in the junction match TRBD2. The sample taken for sequencing was peripheral blood. At the DNA level, the sequence is TGTGCCAGCAGCGACACGGGACTAGCGGGGGGTAATGAGCAGTTCTTC. This gives the protein CASSDTGLAGGNEQFF.